This is a list of T cell receptor beta chains from one sample in a study of PD-L1 blockade in urothelial cancer. The table came from immunoSEQ multiplex PCR; TCRdb's copy has only in-frame clones and leaves some out. In the table there are around 50,000 clones, 75% to 90% of which are singletons. The sample consisted of PBMCs, taken around atezolizumab (anti-PD-L1) treatment. These receptors were taken from a man in his forties or fifties with urothelial cancer. The CDR3 runs from the conserved cysteine through the conserved F or W. A D gene is named only where the DNA matches it firmly. The size entry is marked missing in some rows and otherwise reads once, few, many or a size class.

>NA|TRBJ1-1|TRBV30|TRBD1
TGTGCCTGGAGTCCATGGGACAGGGGAAAAGGAGAAGCTTTCTTT
CAWSPWDRGKGEAFF
>NA|TRBJ1-5|TRBV5-1|NA
TGCGCCAGCAGCTTGGGGGGCGGTCAGGAGCCCCAGCATTTT
CASSLGGGQEPQHF
>NA|TRBJ2-6|TRBV7-2|TRBD1
TGTGCCAGCAGCCTCCGGGACAGGGAAAGTTCTGGGGCCAACGTCCTGACTTTC
CASSLRDRESSGANVLTF
>NA|TRBJ2-5|TRBV19|NA
TGTGCCAGTAGTATTGGGTGGGCGGGGGAGACCCAGTACTTC
CASSIGWAGETQYF
>NA|TRBJ2-1|TRBV19|TRBD2
TGTGCCAGTAGTATATTACCCCCCGCTAGCGGATCCTACAATGAGCAGTTCTTC
CASSILPPASGSYNEQFF
>NA|TRBJ2-1|TRBV27|TRBD1
TGTGCCAGCAGTACCCTCTGGACAGGGGTCGACAGTTACAATGAGCAGTTCTTC
CASSTLWTGVDSYNEQFF
>NA|TRBJ1-5|TRBV19|NA
TGTGCCAGTAGTATAGATCCCCGCCGGGACACTAATCAGCCCCAGCATTTT
CASSIDPRRDTNQPQHF
>NA|TRBJ1-5|TRBV5-1|NA
TGCGCCAGCAGCTTCCAGGGTGGACAGCCCCAGCATTTT
CASSFQGGQPQHF
>NA|TRBJ2-5|TRBV7-8|TRBD2
TGTGCCAGCAGCTTGGGACTAGCGGCCCAAGAGACCCAGTACTTC
CASSLGLAAQETQYF
>NA|TRBJ2-1|TRBV6-6|NA
TGTGCCAGCAGGGCGGGTATGGGTGAGCAGTTCTTC
CASRAGMGEQFF
>NA|TRBJ2-6|TRBV5-1|NA
TGCGCCAGCAGCTTCCATGGGGGGATCTCTGGGGCCAACGTCCTGACTTTC
CASSFHGGISGANVLTF
>once|TRBJ2-1|TRBV4-2|TRBD2
TGTGCCAGCAGCCAAGAGAACAGGGCTAGCGGGGCCAATGAGCAGTTCTTC
CASSQENRASGANEQFF
>few|TRBJ1-3|TRBV30|NA
TGTGCCTGGAGCTGGGACTTCGGTGGAAACACCATATATTTT
CAWSWDFGGNTIYF
>NA|TRBJ1-1|TRBV27|NA
TGTGCCAGCAGTTTAAACTCGGCAGGATACATGAACACTGAAGCTTTCTTT
CASSLNSAGYMNTEAFF
>NA|TRBJ1-1|TRBV5-1|NA
TGCGCCAGCAGCCGTACTAACACTGAAGCTTTCTTT
CASSRTNTEAFF
>NA|TRBJ2-1|TRBV28|TRBD2
TGTGCCAGCAGTCCACCGAGCGGGGGGGCCACCCATGAGCAGTTCTTC
CASSPPSGGATHEQFF
>NA|TRBJ1-3|TRBV18|TRBD1
TGTGCCATCCCCAGGGGGAACACCATATATTTT
CAIPRGNTIYF
>NA|TRBJ2-1|TRBV9|NA
TGTGCCAGCAGCGTAGGCCAGAACTCCTACAATGAGCAGTTCTTC
CASSVGQNSYNEQFF
>NA|TRBJ1-1|TRBV7-3|NA
TGTGCCAGCAGCTTACAAGCGGGGGGCACTGAAGCTTTCTTT
CASSLQAGGTEAFF
>NA|TRBJ2-5|TRBV11-3|NA
TGTGCCAGCAGCTTAGCGGGAACGGAGACCCAGTACTTC
CASSLAGTETQYF
>NA|TRBJ2-3|TRBV7-9|NA
TGTGCCAGCAGCTTAGCGGGAGGAAGCACAGATACGCAGTATTTT
CASSLAGGSTDTQYF
>few|TRBJ1-1|TRBV19|NA
TGTGCCAGTCTGGACAGGAACACTGAAGCTTTCTTT
CASLDRNTEAFF
>NA|TRBJ2-7|TRBV7-8|NA
TGTGCCAGCAGCTTAGTGGCAAGCTACGAGCAGTACTTC
CASSLVASYEQYF
>NA|TRBJ2-5|TRBV9|TRBD2
TGTGCCAGCAGCGTGGGACGGACTAGCGGGAACCAAGAGACCCAGTACTTC
CASSVGRTSGNQETQYF
>NA|TRBJ1-1|TRBV7-6|TRBD1
TGTGCCAGCAGCCGTAATGACAGGGCCCCTGAAGCTTTCTTT
CASSRNDRAPEAFF
>NA|TRBJ2-3|TRBV4-2|TRBD2
TGTGCCAGCAGCCAAGGTAGCGGGAGAACCGGTGGCGCAGATACGCAGTATTTT
CASSQGSGRTGGADTQYF
>NA|TRBJ1-2|TRBV7-6|TRBD1
TGTGCCAGCAGCCCTCCGGGACAGGGATCGAGTGGCTACACCTTC
CASSPPGQGSSGYTF
>NA|TRBJ2-3|TRBV19|TRBD2
TGTGCCAGTAGCCTAACGGGGACTAGCGGGAGTTCAGATACGCAGTATTTT
CASSLTGTSGSSDTQYF
>few|TRBJ2-4|TRBV14|NA
TGTGCCAGCAGCCTAGAGGGGGGAATAGCCAAAAACATTCAGTACTTC
CASSLEGGIAKNIQYF
>NA|TRBJ2-6|TRBV10-1|TRBD2
TGCGCCAGCAGTGCCGGGGGGGCTGGGGCCAACGTCCTGACTTTC
CASSAGGAGANVLTF
>NA|TRBJ2-3|TRBV28|TRBD1
TGTGCCAGCAGCCTAGGACAGGCAAATACGCAGTATTTT
CASSLGQANTQYF
>NA|TRBJ2-3|TRBV5-1|TRBD1
TGCGCCAGCAGCCGACAGGGGGTTTCGTCAGATACGCAGTATTTT
CASSRQGVSSDTQYF
>NA|TRBJ2-2|TRBV2|TRBD2
TGTGCCAGCTGGGGGGGTAGAGGCACCGGGGAGCTGTTTTTT
CASWGGRGTGELFF
>few|TRBJ1-5|TRBV29-1|NA
TGCAGCGTTGCGCAGGGTCTAAATCAGCCCCAGCATTTT
CSVAQGLNQPQHF
>NA|TRBJ1-3|TRBV28|NA
TGTGCCAGCAGTTTAATTAGGGGCTCTGGAAACACCATATATTTT
CASSLIRGSGNTIYF
>NA|TRBJ1-5|TRBV19|TRBD1
TGTGCCAGTAGTAGAGTGGACAGGGGGTGGAATCAGCCCCAGCATTTT
CASSRVDRGWNQPQHF
>NA|TRBJ2-7|TRBV6-5|TRBD2
TGTGCCAGCAGTTTAGCGGGCCTCATCTACGAGCAGTACTTC
CASSLAGLIYEQYF
>NA|TRBJ2-1|TRBV14|TRBD1
TGTGCCAGCAGCCTCACAGGGGGCAATGAGCAGTTCTTC
CASSLTGGNEQFF
>NA|TRBJ1-2|TRBV5-1|TRBD1
TGCGCCAGCAGCGTAACCGGGACAGGGGCTAACTATGGCTACACCTTC
CASSVTGTGANYGYTF
>NA|TRBJ2-5|TRBV5-1|NA
TGCGCCAGCAGCTTGGCCAGTCAAGGGCAGGGAGAGACCCAGTACTTC
CASSLASQGQGETQYF
>NA|TRBJ2-5|TRBV25-1|NA
TGTGCCAGCAGTGACCCCCAGGCGCTAGAGACCCAGTACTTC
CASSDPQALETQYF
>NA|TRBJ2-1|TRBV30|TRBD1
TGTGCCTGGAGGGAGGGACAGGGGGCAAATGAGCAGTTCTTC
CAWREGQGANEQFF
>few|TRBJ1-3|TRBV6-5|NA
TGTGCCAGCAGTGCCCCGCGGGGGTCTGGAAACACCATATATTTT
CASSAPRGSGNTIYF
>NA|TRBJ1-5|TRBV7-9|TRBD1
TGTGCCAGCAGCAACCAGGGGGATAGACAGCCCCAGCATTTT
CASSNQGDRQPQHF
>medium-sized|TRBJ1-1|TRBV6-5|NA
TGTGCCAGCAGTTACTCGAACCGGGGGAGCGCTGAAGCTTTCTTT
CASSYSNRGSAEAFF
>NA|TRBJ1-3|TRBV6-5|NA
TGTGCCAGCAGTCAAACCCGGTCCTCTGGAAACACCATATATTTT
CASSQTRSSGNTIYF
>once|TRBJ1-1|TRBV30|NA
TGTGCCTGGAGTGTAGGGGGGAACACTGAAGCTTTCTTT
CAWSVGGNTEAFF
>once|TRBJ2-2|TRBV27|TRBD2
TGTGCCAGCAGTTTAGTAGCGGGGGGGCCCGGGGAGCTGTTTTTT
CASSLVAGGPGELFF
>NA|TRBJ2-5|TRBV6-5|NA
TGTGCCAGCAGTTACTCGGCGGGGTGGGAGACCCAGTACTTC
CASSYSAGWETQYF
>NA|TRBJ1-4|TRBV4-2|NA
TGTGCCAGCAGCCAAGACGGGACAACTAATGAAAAACTGTTTTTT
CASSQDGTTNEKLFF